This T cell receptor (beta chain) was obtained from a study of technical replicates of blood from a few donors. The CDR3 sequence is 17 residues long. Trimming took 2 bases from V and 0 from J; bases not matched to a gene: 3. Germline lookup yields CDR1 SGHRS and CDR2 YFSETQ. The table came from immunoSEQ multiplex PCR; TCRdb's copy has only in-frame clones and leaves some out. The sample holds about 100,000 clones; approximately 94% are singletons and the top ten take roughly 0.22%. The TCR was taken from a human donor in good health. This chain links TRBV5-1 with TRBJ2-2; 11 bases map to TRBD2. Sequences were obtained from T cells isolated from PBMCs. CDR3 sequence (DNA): TGCGCCAGCAGCTTACTTAGCGGGGGGGCGAACACCGGGGAGCTGTTTTTT. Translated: CASSLLSGGANTGELFF. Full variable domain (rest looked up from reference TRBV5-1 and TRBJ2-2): KAGVTQTPRYLIKTRGQQVTLSCSPISGHRSVSWYQQTPGQGLQFLFEYFSETQRNKGNFPGRFSGRQFSNSRSEMNVSTLELGDSALYLCASSLLSGGANTGELFFGEGSRLTVL.